The text below deals with one TCR beta chain. Its antigen remains unknown. The data were obtained in a study of cytomegalovirus exposure and HLA in healthy donors. The CDR3 is made up of 16 amino acids. V trimming: 3 bases; J trimming: 5 bases; junction bases outside the gene matches: 8. Germline loops: CDR1 SGHRS, CDR2 YFSETQ. A multiplex PCR was run with 60 Vbeta primers and 13 Jbeta primers. The assay was immunoSEQ multiplex PCR, and TCRdb's table has in-frame clones only and misses some. Recorded for this sample: about 84,000 clones. Findings and caveats of the study: Indistinguishable V segments, including TRBV6-2 and TRBV6-3, were excluded.

Material for sequencing was PBMCs. V gene TRBV5-1 combines with J gene TRBJ1-6; TRBD1 matches at 7 bases. This TCR derives from a man in his forties or fifties in good health and CMV-seronegative. This CDR3 reads CASSSSTGQHNSPLHF. The CDR3 DNA reads as TGCGCCAGCAGCTCCAGCACGGGACAGCATAATTCACCCCTCCACTTT.